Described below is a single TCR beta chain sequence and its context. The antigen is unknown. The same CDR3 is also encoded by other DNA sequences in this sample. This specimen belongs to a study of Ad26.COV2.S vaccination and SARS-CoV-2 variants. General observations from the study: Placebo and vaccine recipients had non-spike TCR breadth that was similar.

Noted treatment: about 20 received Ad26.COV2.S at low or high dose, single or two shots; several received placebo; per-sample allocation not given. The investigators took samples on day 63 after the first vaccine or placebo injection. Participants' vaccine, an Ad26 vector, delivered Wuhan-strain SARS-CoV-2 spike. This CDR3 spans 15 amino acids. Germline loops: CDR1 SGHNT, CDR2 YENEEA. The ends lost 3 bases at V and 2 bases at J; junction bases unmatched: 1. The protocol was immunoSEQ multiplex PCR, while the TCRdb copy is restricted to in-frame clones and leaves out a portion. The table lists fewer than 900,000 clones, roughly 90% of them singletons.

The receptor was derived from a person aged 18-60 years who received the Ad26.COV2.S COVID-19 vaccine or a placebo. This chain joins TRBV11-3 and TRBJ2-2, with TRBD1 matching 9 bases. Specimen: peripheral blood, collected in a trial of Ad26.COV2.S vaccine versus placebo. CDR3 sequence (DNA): TGTGCCAGCAGCTTGGGACAGGGTAACACCGGGGAGCTGTTTTTT. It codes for CASSLGQGNTGELFF.